The sequence of this T cell receptor (beta chain) was determined in a study of blood T cell dynamics during melanoma immunotherapy. Overall study: First-line therapy was either pembrolizumab or nivolumab with ipilimumab for metastatic melanoma.

Time point of the sample: week 3, after first cycle of checkpoint inhibitor. Sampling occurred pretreatment (T0) and at week 3 (W3), after cycle one of checkpoint blockade. At 12 weeks after first infusion, RECIST 1.1 defined response for most patients. V gave up 2 bases and J gave up 9 bases, with 17 bases separating them. Per the germline V gene, CDR1 is GTSNPN and CDR2 is SVGIG (reference sequence). This CDR3 has 14 amino acids. TCRdb keeps only in-frame clones here, not all; method: immunoSEQ multiplex PCR. The data hold some 8,200 clones, with 85% to 90% observed a single time. Sequencing was performed on blood, taken from a patient treated with checkpoint blockade. This receptor was taken from a human donor with melanoma. The chain uses TRBV30 and TRBJ1-5; D possibly corresponds to TRBD1 (5 bases). CDR3 nucleotides: TGTGCCTGGAGTACCGGACACGGCGAATGGCCCCAGCATTTT. Translating gives CAWSTGHGEWPQHF.